The clone carrying this T cell receptor beta chain was seen a handful of times. As yet, its antigen is unknown. Then a second PCR, running about 6 to 11 cycles, was carried out with a sample-barcoded 5' primer and a J-beta primer mix. In TCRdb, the 5' RACE reads were re-called with MiXCR into one record per CDR3 protein. The table records more than 800,000 distinct CDR3 sequences, roughly 45% of them present only once. The data belong to a study of blood T cells in healthy people across ages. Notes on the study in general: Unsorted PBMCs ruled out conclusive naive versus antigen-experienced comparison.

The V gene end was trimmed by 3 bases and the J gene end by 3 bases; junction bases not matched to a gene: 4. The CDR3 spans 14 residues. CDR1 is DFQATT, CDR2 SNEGSKA, per germline (reference sequence). The chain links TRBV20-1 to TRBJ2-7; 11 nucleotides match TRBD2. The material sequenced was blood. This clonotype was sampled from a woman aged 55-70 years in good health. The CDR3 here is CSASASGRHYEQYF. The CDR3 bases are TGCAGTGCTAGTGCTAGCGGGAGGCACTACGAGCAGTACTTC.